The 32 T cell receptor beta chains presented below share a single source sample, sequenced in a study of blood T cell repertoires in COVID-19. The repertoire was sequenced with immunoSEQ multiplex PCR; TCRdb's copy has only in-frame clones and lacks some. The table has 300,000 or so clones, around 90% seen once. The material sequenced was peripheral blood. Source of these receptors: a woman in her forties with acute or convalescent COVID-19.

The chain combines TRBV9 with TRBJ2-3, with 11 bases identical to TRBD2. J lost 4 bases, V lost 1 base, and 8 bases had no gene match. CDR3 length: 17 residues. Germline V CDR1 and CDR2: SGDLS, YYNGEE. DNA for the CDR3: TGTGCCAGCAGCGTATATAGCGGGGGGGTCGTGTCAGATACGCAGTATTTT. This encodes CASSVYSGGVVSDTQYF.

The chain recombines TRBV24-1 with TRBJ2-7; a possible D gene is TRBD2 (5 bases). Deletions cut 0 bases from V and 5 bases from J, with 13 bases between. CDR1 and CDR2 from the germline V gene are KGHDR and SFDVKD. This CDR3 is 15 amino acids long. CDR3 region: CATSDLRGRQNEQYV. The CDR3 DNA reads TGTGCCACCAGTGATTTGCGGGGTCGGCAAAACGAGCAGTACGTC.

J is TRBJ1-6 and V is TRBV3-1 (or the pseudogene TRBV3-2), with TRBD1 matching over 9 bases. The CDR3 sequence is 14 residues long. Germline assignment: CDR1 LGHDT and CDR2 YNNKEL (reference sequence). Trimming cost V 4 bases and J 10 bases; bases outside gene matches: 5. This CDR3 is CASSPGTGKSPLHF. The DNA of the CDR3 is TGTGCCAGCAGCCCCGGGACAGGGAAATCACCCCTCCACTTT.

The sample holds one count of this clone. This chain uses TRBV2 with TRBJ1-6, with a weak D call TRBD1 (6 bases). The CDR3 totals 14 residues. Trimming removed 2 bases at V and 10 bases at J, with 12 bases between. Germline CDR1 SNHLY, CDR2 FYNNEI. DNA for the CDR3: TGTGCCAGCAGTGAATCAGGGGCATGGTCACCCCTCCACTTT. Its translation: CASSESGAWSPLHF.

The rearrangement links TRBV13 to TRBJ1-2, with 11 bases identical to TRBD1. With 1 base clipped from V and 4 bases from J, the junction kept 11 bases outside the gene matches. The CDR3 totals 18 residues. The germline V gene has CDR1 PRHDT and CDR2 FYEKMQ (reference sequence). Here the CDR3 reads CASSLEASGTGGRYGYTF. In DNA, the CDR3 is TGTGCCAGCAGCTTAGAGGCCTCCGGGACAGGGGGTCGCTATGGCTACACCTTC. The full variable domain, completed using reference TRBV13 and TRBJ1-2, is AAGVIQSPRHLIKEKRETATLKCYPIPRHDTVYWYQQGPGQDPQFLISFYEKMQSDKGSIPDRFSAQQFSDYHSELNMSSLELGDSALYFCASSLEASGTGGRYGYTFGSGTRLTVV.

The V gene is TRBV6-5, the J gene TRBJ1-2; no definite D call. V was shortened by 6 bases and J by 1 base, with 9 bases between the two germline ends. Per the germline V gene, CDR1 is MNHEY and CDR2 is SVGAGI. The CDR3 is 13 residues long. The CDR3 nucleotides read TGTGCCAGCAGCCCCCCGGGTAACTATGGCTACACCTTC. It is translated as CASSPPGNYGYTF.

This clone was detected only once. The genes are TRBV11-2 and TRBJ2-1; TRBD2 is a possible D gene (6 bases). This CDR3 has 13 amino acids. Germline CDR1 reads SGHAT; CDR2 reads FQNNGV. Trimming took 5 bases from V and 3 from J, leaving 8 bases between them. The CDR3 protein is CASSLGGYNEQFF. The CDR3 nucleotides read TGTGCCAGCAGCCTCGGGGGCTACAATGAGCAGTTCTTC.

The chain links TRBV4-1 to TRBJ1-1; a weak D match, TRBD1 (5 bases). The germline CDR1 and CDR2 sequences are MGHRA and YSYEKL. The CDR3 consists of 15 residues. V was pared by 0 bases and J by 5 bases, with 13 bases between. The CDR3 nucleotides are TGCGCCAGCAGCCAAGATGCCAGGGTATGGACTGAAGCTTTCTTT. It encodes CASSQDARVWTEAFF.

V and J are TRBV5-1 and TRBJ2-3, with 7 bases identical to TRBD2. The germline gives CDR1 SGHRS, CDR2 YFSETQ. The CDR3 runs 15 residues. With V trimmed by 7 bases and J by 5 bases, 13 bases remained unmatched. In DNA, the CDR3 is TGCGCCAGCCAAACCCAAGCGGGGTTAGGAGATACGCAGTATTTT. Protein sequence: CASQTQAGLGDTQYF.

CDR3 nucleotides: TGTGCCATCATGGGGACAGGGGGATCACCCCTCCACTTT. Translation: CAIMGTGGSPLHF. This chain joins TRBV10-3 and TRBJ1-6; the match to TRBD1 covers 11 bases. CDR1 and CDR2 from the germline V gene are ENHRY and SYGVKD. The CDR3 length is 13 residues. V lost 7 bases and J lost 10; bases outside the gene matches: 3.

The chain couples TRBV30 to TRBJ2-6, with D uncertain. The V and J ends lost 5 bases and 1 base respectively, with 15 bases between them. Germline V gene sequence: CDR1 GTSNPN, CDR2 SVGIG (reference sequence). CDR3 size: 16 residues. CDR3 sequence reads: CAWGWAPFSGANVLTF. In DNA, the CDR3 is TGTGCCTGGGGGTGGGCGCCCTTTTCTGGGGCCAACGTCCTGACTTTC.

This clone was observed a single time. The CDR3 loop is CASSSGQNTEAFF. The CDR3 DNA reads as TGTGCCAGCAGCTCAGGGCAGAACACTGAAGCTTTCTTT. This rearrangement joins TRBV7-3 to TRBJ1-1, with D maybe TRBD1 (5 bases). V lost 4 bases, J lost 1 base, and 7 bases lay in between. The germline CDR1 and CDR2 sequences are SGHTA and FQGTGA. The CDR3 sequence is 13 residues long.

The chain has TRBV14 and TRBJ2-3; 7 bases match TRBD1. The CDR3 sequence is 15 residues long. Germline V CDR1 and CDR2: SGHDN, FVKESK. V dropped 1 base and J dropped 1; count of bases not matched to a gene: 2. CDR3 protein: CASSQAGQGTDTQYF. The CDR3 region has the DNA TGTGCCAGCAGCCAAGCAGGACAGGGCACAGATACGCAGTATTTT.

This clone was seen once. The identical CDR3 is also encoded by other nucleotide sequences in the sample. The chain recombines TRBV24-1 with TRBJ2-1; 8 nucleotides match TRBD1. V trimming: 7 bases; J trimming: 1 base; junction bases outside the gene matches: 2. The CDR3 contains 14 residues. Germline-derived CDR1 and CDR2 are KGHDR and SFDVKD. The CDR3 coding sequence is TGTGCCACCAGCAGACAGGGGTCCTACAATGAGCAGTTCTTC. Residues: CATSRQGSYNEQFF.

The chain links TRBV28 to TRBJ1-2; D is unresolved. From germline, CDR1 is MDHEN and CDR2 SYDVKM. Trimming pared 2 bases from V and 6 bases from J, leaving 7 bases between. This CDR3 contains 12 residues. The CDR3 reads CASSLAMDGYTF. The CDR3 DNA reads TGTGCCAGCAGTTTAGCGATGGATGGCTACACCTTC.

With respect to this clone: One junction end does not reproduce the germline sequence, and a read error may be involved. Within the sample, other DNA sequences also encode this same CDR3. This chain uses TRBV18 with TRBJ1-3, with 8 bases aligning to TRBD1. The CDR3 is made up of 15 amino acids. Germline-derived CDR1 and CDR2 are KGHSH and LQKENI. The CDR3 DNA sequence: TGTGCCAGCTCGCCACAGGGGGACTCTGGAAACACCATATATTTT. Residues: CASSPQGDSGNTIYF.

The sample holds a few counts of this clone. V usage is TRBV2 and J usage is TRBJ1-2; D not certain. Trimming took 6 bases from V and 2 from J, leaving 13 bases between them. This CDR3 is built from 14 residues. Germline assignment: CDR1 SNHLY and CDR2 FYNNEI. CDR3 bases: TGTGCCAGCAGGCCGGGGTCGGGGAACTATGGCTACACCTTC. It is translated as CASRPGSGNYGYTF.

The chain couples TRBV18 to TRBJ1-3, with 9 positions matching TRBD1. The CDR3 covers 15 residues. J gave up 5 bases and V 5 bases, and 7 bases lay outside the gene matches. CDR1 KGHSH and CDR2 LQKENI come from the germline V gene. CDR3 protein: CASSSETGGRNTIYF. The CDR3 bases are TGTGCCAGCTCATCCGAGACAGGGGGAAGAAACACCATATATTTT.

The chain links TRBV9 to TRBJ1-1; D unclear. CDR1 is SGDLS and CDR2 is YYNGEE in the germline V gene. V lost 2 bases and J lost 4, with 15 bases in between. The CDR3 sequence is 15 residues long. DNA for the CDR3: TGTGCCAGCAGCGTTGACTGGGTATCGTTCACTGAAGCTTTCTTT. Protein sequence: CASSVDWVSFTEAFF.

The chain is built from TRBV6-4 and TRBJ2-3, with 11 bases fitting TRBD2. Losses at the gene ends were 4 bases for V and 1 base for J; bases not matched to a gene: 4. This CDR3 comprises 16 residues. The germline gives CDR1 MRHNA, CDR2 SNTAGT. The CDR3 loop is CASSALAGGRTDTQYF. CDR3 coding DNA: TGTGCCAGCAGTGCCCTAGCGGGGGGACGCACAGATACGCAGTATTTT.

The rearrangement uses TRBV3-1 (or the pseudogene TRBV3-2) and TRBJ1-1; D remains ambiguous. The germline V and J ends were trimmed by 1 base and 5 bases, with 8 bases remaining between them. This CDR3 is 13 amino acids long. The germline V gene has CDR1 LGHDT and CDR2 YNNKEL (reference sequence). CDR3 sequence reads: CASSQVPGTEAFF. CDR3 in DNA: TGTGCCAGCAGCCAAGTTCCGGGGACTGAAGCTTTCTTT.

V usage is TRBV5-1 and J usage is TRBJ1-1; 10 bases fit TRBD1. Germline values: CDR1 SGHRS, CDR2 YFSETQ. After removal of 0 bases from V and 1 base from J, the junction contained 6 bases not matched to a gene. This CDR3 comprises 17 residues. CDR3 region: CASSLGQGAGENTEAFF. CDR3 bases: TGCGCCAGCAGCTTGGGACAGGGGGCCGGCGAGAACACTGAAGCTTTCTTT.

The chain recombines TRBV10-3 with TRBJ2-3, with 7 bases that match TRBD2. V lost 2 bases and J lost 0; bases outside the gene matches: 2. The CDR3 length is 15 residues. Germline CDR1 is ENHRY and CDR2 is SYGVKD. This chain's CDR3 is CAISELAASTDTQYF. The CDR3 DNA reads TGTGCCATCAGTGAGCTAGCGGCTAGCACAGATACGCAGTATTTT.

The chain links TRBV12-5 to TRBJ1-5, with D possibly matching TRBD1 (6 bases). Germline V CDR1 and CDR2: LGHNT, FRNRAP. The CDR3 is 21 amino acids. The ends were cut back, 3 bases at V and 5 bases at J, with 32 bases in the middle. The CDR3 nucleotides are TGTGCTAGTGGTTTCGCCCCCGGGACACAAATCCTTGCCTCGGGCTATCAGCCCCAGCATTTT. It is translated as CASGFAPGTQILASGYQPQHF.

The chain is built from TRBV6-6 and TRBJ1-2; the match to TRBD1 covers 11 bases. CDR3 length: 18 residues. After removal of 5 bases from V and 7 bases from J, the junction contained 18 bases not matched to a gene. Germline V lookup: CDR1 MNHNY, CDR2 SVGAGI (reference sequence). This CDR3 reads CASSPFVFGTGGQGGYTF. The CDR3 nucleotides read TGTGCCAGCAGTCCTTTTGTATTCGGGACAGGGGGACAGGGTGGCTACACCTTC.

V gene TRBV6-5 combines with J gene TRBJ2-3; 11 bases are a match to TRBD2. Germline loops: CDR1 MNHEY, CDR2 SVGAGI. V shed 10 bases and J 2 bases; nucleotides not matched to a gene: 8. The CDR3 loop spans 15 amino acids. CDR3: CAISGTSGYTDTQYF. DNA for the CDR3: TGTGCCATCTCCGGGACTAGCGGTTACACAGATACGCAGTATTTT.

J is TRBJ2-1 and V is TRBV5-1, with 9 positions matching TRBD2. J gave up 10 bases and V 2 bases, and 16 bases lay outside the gene matches. Germline V lookup: CDR1 SGHRS, CDR2 YFSETQ. This CDR3 has 17 amino acids. CDR3 residues: CASSFAEVGRGGPEQFF. The DNA for the CDR3 is TGCGCCAGCAGCTTTGCGGAGGTGGGGCGGGGGGGCCCGGAGCAGTTCTTC.

The rearrangement uses TRBV2 and TRBJ1-3; possibly TRBD1 for D (5 bases). Germline V CDR1 and CDR2: SNHLY, FYNNEI. The CDR3 runs 14 residues. V was pared by 8 bases and J by 0 bases, with 11 bases between. Here the CDR3 DNA reads TGTGCCAGCGTACGGGGGGACTCTGGAAACACCATATATTTT. This sequence encodes CASVRGDSGNTIYF.

The rearrangement links TRBV15 to TRBJ2-7; the match to TRBD2 covers 7 bases. V lost 5 bases and J lost 5; bases outside the gene matches: 9. Germline assignment: CDR1 LNHNV and CDR2 YYDKDF (reference sequence). CDR3 length equals 14 residues. CDR3 residues: CATSGGDSFHEQYV. The DNA of the CDR3 is TGTGCCACCAGCGGGGGGGACTCCTTCCACGAGCAGTACGTC.

In its sample, this clone was seen once. The chain combines TRBV7-3 with TRBJ2-5, with 9 bases identical to TRBD2. Germline V lookup: CDR1 SGHTA, CDR2 FQGTGA. The CDR3 runs to 13 residues. The V and J ends lost 6 bases and 3 bases, in that order; junction bases with no gene match: 2. CDR3 sequence (DNA): TGTGCCAGCAGTAGCGGGGGAAAAGAGACCCAGTACTTC. It specifies CASSSGGKETQYF.

V gene TRBV12-3 or TRBV12-4 combines with J gene TRBJ1-2, with D unclear. The CDR3 has 11 residues. Trimming cost V 5 bases and J 3 bases, with 4 bases left between them. The CDR3 protein is CASSPDYGYTF. The CDR3 nucleotides are TGTGCCAGCAGTCCAGACTATGGCTACACCTTC.

The chain employs TRBV27 and TRBJ1-2, with 8 bases lining up with TRBD1. After removal of 1 base from V and 4 bases from J, the junction contained 5 bases not matched to a gene. Germline V CDR1 and CDR2: MNHEY, SMNVEV (reference sequence). This CDR3 contains 15 residues. The CDR3 protein is CASSLLAGGTYGYTF. DNA for the CDR3: TGTGCCAGCAGTTTATTAGCAGGGGGCACCTATGGCTACACCTTC.